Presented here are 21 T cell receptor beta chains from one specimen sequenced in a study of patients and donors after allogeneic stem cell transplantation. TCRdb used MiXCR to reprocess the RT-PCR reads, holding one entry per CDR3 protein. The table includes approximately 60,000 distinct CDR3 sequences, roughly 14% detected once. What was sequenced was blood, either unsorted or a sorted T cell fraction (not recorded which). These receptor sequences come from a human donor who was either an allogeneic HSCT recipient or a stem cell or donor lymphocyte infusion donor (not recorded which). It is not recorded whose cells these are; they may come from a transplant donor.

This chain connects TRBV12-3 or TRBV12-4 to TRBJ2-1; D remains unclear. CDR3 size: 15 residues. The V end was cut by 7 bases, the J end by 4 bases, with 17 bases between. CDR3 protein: CASNLDDSIYNEQFF. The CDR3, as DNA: TGTGCCAGCAACCTGGACGACTCCATTTACAATGAGCAGTTCTTC.

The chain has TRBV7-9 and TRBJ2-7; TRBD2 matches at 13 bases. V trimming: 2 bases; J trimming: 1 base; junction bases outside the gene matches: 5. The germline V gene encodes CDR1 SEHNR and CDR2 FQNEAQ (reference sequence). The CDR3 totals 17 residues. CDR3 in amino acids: CASSLTPGLAGSYEQYF. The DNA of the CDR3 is TGTGCCAGCAGCTTAACACCGGGACTAGCGGGATCCTACGAGCAGTACTTC.

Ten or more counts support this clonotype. The CDR3 is CASSLGQLMNYGYTF. CDR3 sequence (DNA): TGTGCCAGCAGCTTGGGCCAGCTAATGAACTATGGCTACACCTTC. The rearrangement uses TRBV5-6 and TRBJ1-2; D is unclear. The germline V and J ends were trimmed by 0 bases and 2 bases, with 11 bases remaining between them. This CDR3 has 15 residues. The germline CDR1 and CDR2 sequences are SGHDT and YYEEEE.

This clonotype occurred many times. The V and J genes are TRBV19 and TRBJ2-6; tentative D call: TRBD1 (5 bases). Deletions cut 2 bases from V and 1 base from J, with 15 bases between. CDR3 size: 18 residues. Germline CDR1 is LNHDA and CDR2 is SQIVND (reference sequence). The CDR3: CASSIPGRVTSGANVLTF. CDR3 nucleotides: TGTGCCAGTAGTATACCAGGCAGGGTCACTTCTGGGGCCAACGTCCTGACTTTC.

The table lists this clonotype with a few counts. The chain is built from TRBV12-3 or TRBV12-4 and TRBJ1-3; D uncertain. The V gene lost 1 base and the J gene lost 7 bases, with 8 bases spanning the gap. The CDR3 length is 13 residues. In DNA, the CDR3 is TGTGCCAGCAGTTTAGACCTCCGGAACACCATATATTTT. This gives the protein CASSLDLRNTIYF.

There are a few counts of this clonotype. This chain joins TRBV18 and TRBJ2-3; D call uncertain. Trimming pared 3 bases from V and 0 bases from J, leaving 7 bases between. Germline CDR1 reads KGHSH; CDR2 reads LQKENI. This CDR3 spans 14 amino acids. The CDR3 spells CASSPPISTDTQYF. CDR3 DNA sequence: TGTGCCAGCTCACCTCCGATTAGCACAGATACGCAGTATTTT.

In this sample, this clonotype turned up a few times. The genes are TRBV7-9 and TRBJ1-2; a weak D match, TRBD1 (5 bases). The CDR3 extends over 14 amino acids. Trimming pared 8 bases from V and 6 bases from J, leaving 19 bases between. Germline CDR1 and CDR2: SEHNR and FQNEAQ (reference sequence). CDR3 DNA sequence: TGTGCCAGCGAAGTAGGGGTTGTGTCTGATGGCTACACCTTC. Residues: CASEVGVVSDGYTF. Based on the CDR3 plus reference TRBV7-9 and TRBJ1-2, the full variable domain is DTGVSQNPRHKITKRGQNVTFRCDPISEHNRLYWYRQTLGQGPEFLTYFQNEAQLEKSRLLSDRFSAERPKGSFSTLEIQRTEQGDSAMYLCASEVGVVSDGYTFGSGTRLTVV.

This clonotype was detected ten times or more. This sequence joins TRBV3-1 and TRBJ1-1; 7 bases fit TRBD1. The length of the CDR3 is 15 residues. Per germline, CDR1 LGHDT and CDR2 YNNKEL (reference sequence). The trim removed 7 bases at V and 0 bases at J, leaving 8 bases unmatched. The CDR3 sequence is CASNQGVNLNTEAFF. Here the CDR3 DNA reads TGTGCCAGCAACCAGGGGGTAAACCTGAACACTGAAGCTTTCTTT.

This chain's CDR3 is CASSLSVVAETQYF. Here the CDR3 DNA reads TGTGCCAGCAGTTTATCTGTCGTGGCAGAGACCCAGTACTTC. V usage is TRBV27 and J usage is TRBJ2-5, with D unclear. CDR1 is MNHEY and CDR2 is SMNVEV in the germline V gene (reference sequence). This CDR3 is 14 amino acids long. Trimming left V 0 bases short and J 4 bases short, with 9 bases between.

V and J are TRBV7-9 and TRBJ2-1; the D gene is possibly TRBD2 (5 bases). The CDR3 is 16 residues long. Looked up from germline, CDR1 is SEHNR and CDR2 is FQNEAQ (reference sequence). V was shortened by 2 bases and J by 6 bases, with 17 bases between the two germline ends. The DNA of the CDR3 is TGTGCCAGCAGCTTAAAGGTCCGGCTAGCAAGCAATGAGCAGTTCTTC. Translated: CASSLKVRLASNEQFF.

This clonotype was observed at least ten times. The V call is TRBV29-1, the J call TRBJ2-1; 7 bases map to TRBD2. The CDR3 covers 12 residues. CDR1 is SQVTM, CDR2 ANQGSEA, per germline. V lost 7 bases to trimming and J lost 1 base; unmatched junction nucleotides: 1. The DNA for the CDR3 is TGCAGCGGACTAGCATCCTACAATGAGCAGTTCTTC. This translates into CSGLASYNEQFF.

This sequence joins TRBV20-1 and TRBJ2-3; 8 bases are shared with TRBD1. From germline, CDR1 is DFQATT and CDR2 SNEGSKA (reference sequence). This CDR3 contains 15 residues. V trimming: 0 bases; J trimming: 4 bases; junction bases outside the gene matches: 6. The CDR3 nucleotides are TGCAGTGCTAGAGATTACCAGGGGGCAGCAGATACGCAGTATTTT. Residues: CSARDYQGAADTQYF.

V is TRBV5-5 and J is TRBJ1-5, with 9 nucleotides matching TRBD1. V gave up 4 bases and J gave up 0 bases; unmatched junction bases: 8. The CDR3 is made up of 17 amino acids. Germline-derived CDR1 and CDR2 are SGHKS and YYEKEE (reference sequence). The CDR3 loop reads CASSPWTGEYSNQPQHF. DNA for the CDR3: TGTGCCAGCAGCCCTTGGACAGGGGAATATAGCAATCAGCCCCAGCATTTT.

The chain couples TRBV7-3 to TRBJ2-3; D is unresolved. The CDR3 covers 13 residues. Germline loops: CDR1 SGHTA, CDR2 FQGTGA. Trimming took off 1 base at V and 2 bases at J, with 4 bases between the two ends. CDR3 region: CASSLKLTDTQYF. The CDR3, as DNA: TGTGCCAGCAGCTTAAAACTCACAGATACGCAGTATTTT.

The CDR3 here is CASGLTSAAYEQYF. The CDR3 DNA reads as TGTGCCAGCGGTCTGACTAGCGCTGCCTACGAGCAGTACTTC. The chain carries TRBV6-6 and TRBJ2-7; 8 bases map to TRBD2. The CDR3 totals 14 residues. Germline lookup yields CDR1 MNHNY and CDR2 SVGAGI (reference sequence). The V and J ends lost 8 bases and 2 bases, in that order; junction bases with no gene match: 8.

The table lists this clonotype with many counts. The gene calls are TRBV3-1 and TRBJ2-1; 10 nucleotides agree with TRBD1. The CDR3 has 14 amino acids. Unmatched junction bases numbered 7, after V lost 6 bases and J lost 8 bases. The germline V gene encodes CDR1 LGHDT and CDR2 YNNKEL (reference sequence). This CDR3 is CASRVTGGGDEQFF. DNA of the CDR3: TGTGCCAGCAGGGTGACAGGGGGCGGGGATGAGCAGTTCTTC.

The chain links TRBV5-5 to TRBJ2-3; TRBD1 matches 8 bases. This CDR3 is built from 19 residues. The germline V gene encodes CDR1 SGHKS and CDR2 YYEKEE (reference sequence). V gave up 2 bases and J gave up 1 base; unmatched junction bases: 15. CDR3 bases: TGTGCCAGCAGCTTAGAAGACAGGGGAAGTTTTTTTCGCACAGATACGCAGTATTTT. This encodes CASSLEDRGSFFRTDTQYF.

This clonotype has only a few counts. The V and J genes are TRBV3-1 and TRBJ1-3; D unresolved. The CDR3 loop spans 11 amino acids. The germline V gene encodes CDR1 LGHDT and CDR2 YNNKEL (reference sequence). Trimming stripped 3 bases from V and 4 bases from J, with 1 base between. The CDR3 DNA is TGTGCCAGCAGCCAGGGAAACACCATATATTTT. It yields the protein CASSQGNTIYF.

The CDR3 loop is CASSVLSNQPQHF. The CDR3 DNA reads TGTGCCAGCAGTGTACTGAGCAATCAGCCCCAGCATTTT. The chain uses TRBV28 and TRBJ1-5; D gene ambiguous. This CDR3 is 13 amino acids long. The germline V gene has CDR1 MDHEN and CDR2 SYDVKM. Trimming removed 5 bases from V and 1 base from J, with 6 bases in between.

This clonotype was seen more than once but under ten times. Here the CDR3 DNA reads TGCGCCAGCAAGAAACCGAACACCGGGGAGCTGTTTTTT. Translated, it gives CASKKPNTGELFF. The chain couples TRBV10-2 to TRBJ2-2; unclear D gene. Trimming stripped 7 bases from V and 0 bases from J, with 6 bases between. CDR1 and CDR2 from the germline V gene are WSHSY and SAAADI. This CDR3 has 13 residues.

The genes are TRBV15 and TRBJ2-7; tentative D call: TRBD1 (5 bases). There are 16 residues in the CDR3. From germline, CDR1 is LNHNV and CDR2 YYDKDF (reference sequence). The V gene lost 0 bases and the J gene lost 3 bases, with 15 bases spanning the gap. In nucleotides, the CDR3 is TGTGCCACCAGCAGAGATCCCACAGGCCTGCTCTACGAGCAGTACTTC. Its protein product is CATSRDPTGLLYEQYF. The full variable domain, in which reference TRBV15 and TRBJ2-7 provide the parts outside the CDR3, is DAMVIQNPRYQVTQFGKPVTLSCSQTLNHNVMYWYQQKSSQAPKLLFHYYDKDFNNEADTPDNFQSRRPNTSFCFLDIRSPGLGDTAMYLCATSRDPTGLLYEQYFGPGTRLTVT.